This entry lists 6 T cell receptor beta chains sequenced from one sample in a study of Tregs in tolerant kidney transplant recipients. Libraries were prepared by immunoSEQ multiplex PCR; TCRdb keeps only in-frame clonotypes and omits some of them. The sample consists of about 100,000 clones, over 85% of them appearing once. Recipients received nonmyeloablative bone marrow transplants from related graft donors, with transient mixed chimerism. The specimen comprised CD4+ T cells from blood (PBMCs), sampled 12 months after the transplant. These receptors all stem from a human patient who received a combined kidney and bone marrow transplant. Some T cells may be transferred from the graft donor.

J is TRBJ1-4 and V is TRBV4-2; maybe TRBD1 (6 bases). Germline CDR1 LGHNA, CDR2 YNFKEQ. The CDR3 is made up of 13 amino acids. Trimming removed 0 bases at V and 8 bases at J, with 7 bases between. CDR3 sequence (DNA): TGTGCCAGCAGCCAAGAGCAGGGGGAAAAACTGTTTTTT. The encoded protein is CASSQEQGEKLFF.

The gene calls are TRBV7-3 and TRBJ2-2; the D is unclear. V was shortened by 5 bases and J by 3 bases, with 7 bases between the two germline ends. The CDR3 extends over 13 amino acids. From germline, CDR1 is SGHTA and CDR2 FQGTGA. CDR3 region: CASSLQDTGELFF. CDR3 DNA: TGTGCCAGCAGCCTCCAGGACACCGGGGAGCTGTTTTTT.

The rearrangement uses TRBV5-5 and TRBJ2-3; tentative D call: TRBD2 (6 bases). The CDR3 consists of 15 residues. Trimming pared 1 base from V and 0 bases from J, leaving 9 bases between. Germline V CDR1 and CDR2: SGHKS, YYEKEE (reference sequence). CDR3: CASSLPSASTDTQYF. The DNA for the CDR3 is TGTGCCAGCAGCTTGCCTAGCGCCAGCACAGATACGCAGTATTTT.

In DNA, the CDR3 is TGTGCCAGCAGCCCACTCACGAGTGCGAGTTCCGAGCAGTACTTC. It is translated as CASSPLTSASSEQYF. The rearrangement joins TRBV7-3 to TRBJ2-5; D is ambiguous. The J call is doubtful: the DNA matches TRBJ2-7 better. This CDR3 region has 15 residues. Germline V gene lookup returns CDR1 SGHTA and CDR2 FQGTGA.

The J gene is TRBJ2-7, the V gene TRBV21-1; TRBD2, the table's D call, was not compared with the DNA. TRBV21-1 is a pseudogene. The CDR3 consists of 16 residues. The CDR3 DNA reads TGTGCCAGCAGCCCACCCAGAGGGCGACCGACCGACGAGCAGTACTTC. This translates into CASSPPRGRPTDEQYF.

The chain carries TRBV4-3 and TRBJ2-7; 7 bases fit TRBD2. From germline, CDR1 is LGHNA and CDR2 YSLEER. V lost 1 base to trimming and J lost 13 bases; unmatched junction nucleotides: 10. The CDR3 has 13 amino acids. This CDR3 reads CASSQGAGRSHYF. The CDR3 DNA follows: TGCGCCAGCAGCCAAGGAGCGGGGAGAAGTCACTACTTC.